The 22 T cell receptor beta chains listed next were all sequenced from one sample in a study of blood T cell repertoires in COVID-19. The repertoire was sequenced with immunoSEQ multiplex PCR; TCRdb's copy has only in-frame clones and lacks some. The repertoire holds over 150,000 clones, with roughly 80% as singletons. Specimen: peripheral blood. The origin of the receptors is a woman aged 65 to 85 with COVID-19, enrolled during active disease.

This rearrangement joins TRBV6-2 or TRBV6-3 to TRBJ1-1, with TRBD1 identical over 7 bases. The V gene's germline CDR1 is MNHEY and CDR2 SVGEGT. This CDR3 has 15 amino acids. The J segment lost 1 base and the V segment lost 5 bases, leaving 7 bases of the junction unmatched. The CDR3 protein is CASSSGRTGNTEAFF. The CDR3, as DNA: TGTGCCAGCAGTAGCGGACGGACAGGGAACACTGAAGCTTTCTTT.

The rearrangement links TRBV5-4 to TRBJ1-2; D gene unclear. This CDR3 contains 16 residues. The germline gives CDR1 SGHNT, CDR2 YYREEE (reference sequence). Deletions cut 4 bases from V and 0 bases from J, with 16 bases between. In DNA form, the CDR3 reads TGTGCCAGCAGCCCGGGTGGCCGTACGACTAACTATGGCTACACCTTC. Protein: CASSPGGRTTNYGYTF.

This clone was detected a few times. The rearrangement joins TRBV2 to TRBJ2-2; the D gene is possibly TRBD1 (5 bases). CDR1 and CDR2 from the germline V gene are SNHLY and FYNNEI. The V end was cut by 4 bases, the J end by 2 bases, with 11 bases between. The CDR3 runs 15 residues. CDR3: CASSVRTSNTGELFF. CDR3 nucleotide sequence: TGTGCCAGCAGTGTCAGGACAAGTAACACCGGGGAGCTGTTTTTT.

The chain is built from TRBV27 and TRBJ2-7, with D possibly being TRBD1 (6 bases). This CDR3 comprises 14 residues. Germline loops: CDR1 MNHEY, CDR2 SMNVEV (reference sequence). The ends were cut back, 5 bases at V and 3 bases at J, with 14 bases in the middle. The CDR3 coding sequence is TGTGCCAGCAGTCAAGACAGGTTCTTCTACGAGCAGTACTTC. Translating it yields CASSQDRFFYEQYF.

The CDR3 DNA reads as TGTGCCAGCAGCGCCGGGACTAGCTCCTACAATGAGCAGTTCTTC. Amino acids: CASSAGTSSYNEQFF. The V and J genes are TRBV7-2 and TRBJ2-1; TRBD2 matches 8 bases. This CDR3 is built from 15 residues. Per the germline V gene, CDR1 is SGHTA and CDR2 is FQGNSA. V trimming: 5 bases; J trimming: 0 bases; junction bases outside the gene matches: 3.

The chain recombines TRBV3-1 (or the pseudogene TRBV3-2) with TRBJ2-3; 7 bases are a match to TRBD2. Germline values: CDR1 LGHDT, CDR2 YNNKEL (reference sequence). J lost 4 bases, V lost 0 bases, and 16 bases had no gene match. The CDR3 loop spans 19 amino acids. CDR3 protein: CASSQEGRAGSTRADTQYF. Here the CDR3 DNA reads TGTGCCAGCAGCCAAGAGGGGAGAGCGGGATCGACGAGGGCAGATACGCAGTATTTT.

The chain recombines TRBV24-1 with TRBJ2-1; the D gene is possibly TRBD2 (6 bases). The V gene lost 3 bases and the J gene lost 12 bases, with 17 bases spanning the gap. CDR3 size: 14 residues. CDR1 is KGHDR and CDR2 is SFDVKD in the germline V gene. In DNA form, the CDR3 reads TGTGCCACCAGTGATGCGCGACCGGGAGAGGGGCAGTTCTTC. Translated: CATSDARPGEGQFF.

This clone is a singleton in its sample. This chain connects TRBV7-2 to TRBJ1-2, with 9 positions matching TRBD1. Germline V gene lookup returns CDR1 SGHTA and CDR2 FQGNSA. The CDR3 is 15 residues long. V trimming: 5 bases; J trimming: 0 bases; junction bases outside the gene matches: 4. The CDR3 coding sequence is TGTGCCAGCAGCCCGACAGGGGGAACTAACTATGGCTACACCTTC. Its translation: CASSPTGGTNYGYTF.

This chain connects TRBV29-1 to TRBJ1-2, with 10 bases identical to TRBD1. The CDR3 is made up of 11 amino acids. CDR1 and CDR2 (germline): SQVTM, ANQGSEA. V lost 7 bases, J lost 8 bases, and 4 bases stayed unmatched. CDR3 nucleotides: TGCAGCGCTAGACAGGGGGCAGGCTACACCTTC. Its translation: CSARQGAGYTF.

Points on this clone: Other DNA sequences in this specimen translate into the identical CDR3. This rearrangement joins TRBV5-1 to TRBJ1-1; unclear D gene. V lost 2 bases and J 0 bases, leaving 8 bases between the germline ends. Per the germline V gene, CDR1 is SGHRS and CDR2 is YFSETQ. CDR3 size: 14 residues. CDR3 amino acids: CASSLGDLNTEAFF. The CDR3, as DNA: TGCGCCAGCAGCTTAGGAGATCTGAACACTGAAGCTTTCTTT. Full variable domain (outside the CDR3, taken from reference TRBV5-1 and TRBJ1-1): KAGVTQTPRYLIKTRGQQVTLSCSPISGHRSVSWYQQTPGQGLQFLFEYFSETQRNKGNFPGRFSGRQFSNSRSEMNVSTLELGDSALYLCASSLGDLNTEAFFGQGTRLTVV.

V and J are TRBV28 and TRBJ2-1, with TRBD1 matching over 10 bases. The CDR3 extends over 15 amino acids. Per the germline V gene, CDR1 is MDHEN and CDR2 is SYDVKM. With 5 bases clipped from V and 7 bases from J, the junction kept 8 bases outside the gene matches. The CDR3 DNA reads as TGTGCCAGCAGTAAGCCGGGACAGGGGTGGAATGAGCAGTTCTTC. This codes for CASSKPGQGWNEQFF.

The rearrangement links TRBV28 to TRBJ1-2, with TRBD1 matching 9 bases. The V segment lost 5 bases and the J segment 0 bases; nucleotides outside the gene matches: 10. Germline lookup yields CDR1 MDHEN and CDR2 SYDVKM. There are 17 residues in the CDR3. In DNA form, the CDR3 reads TGTGCCAGCAGTATGACAGGGGGATACTTAGCTAACTATGGCTACACCTTC. Translation gives CASSMTGGYLANYGYTF.

This chain uses TRBV28 with TRBJ2-7, with a weak D call TRBD2 (6 bases). The CDR3 has 15 residues. Trimming took 6 bases from V and 0 from J, leaving 15 bases between them. Germline lookup yields CDR1 MDHEN and CDR2 SYDVKM. The CDR3 DNA sequence: TGTGCCAGCAGCGTAGCGGCCCAGCGCTCCTACGAGCAGTACTTC. Translated: CASSVAAQRSYEQYF.

The genes are TRBV5-1 and TRBJ1-1; D remains unclear. The length of the CDR3 is 15 residues. CDR1 and CDR2 (germline): SGHRS, YFSETQ. V dropped 4 bases and J dropped 1 base, with 14 bases sitting between them. The CDR3 DNA follows: TGCGCCAGCAGCCCCGAGTTTTCCGGGAACACTGAAGCTTTCTTT. This translates into CASSPEFSGNTEAFF.

Here the CDR3 DNA reads TGTGCCAGCAGCCCAAGGGGGACCCGCGGGTCCGGGGAGCTGTTTTTT. This codes for CASSPRGTRGSGELFF. The chain has TRBV7-9 and TRBJ2-2; D might be TRBD1 (6 bases). Per germline, CDR1 SEHNR and CDR2 FQNEAQ (reference sequence). Trimming removed 5 bases at V and 6 bases at J, with 19 bases between. This CDR3 comprises 16 residues.

The CDR3 is CASSQESRLAGSTDTQYF. The DNA of the CDR3 is TGTGCCAGCAGCCAAGAGTCTAGGCTAGCGGGGAGCACAGATACGCAGTATTTT. The rearrangement uses TRBV3-1 (or the pseudogene TRBV3-2) and TRBJ2-3; 9 nucleotides agree with TRBD2. The CDR3 totals 18 residues. The V segment lost 0 bases and the J segment 0 bases; nucleotides outside the gene matches: 7. Germline V gives CDR1 LGHDT, CDR2 YNNKEL (reference sequence).

The CDR3 protein is CASSPYPLGGYTF. As DNA, the CDR3 is TGTGCCAGCTCCCCGTACCCCCTGGGCGGCTACACCTTC. The V gene is TRBV19, the J gene TRBJ1-2; no clear D gene. This CDR3 has 13 residues. Trimming took off 9 bases at V and 8 bases at J, with 19 bases between the two ends. CDR1 LNHDA and CDR2 SQIVND come from the germline V gene (reference sequence).

The rearrangement uses TRBV27 and TRBJ1-2, with D perhaps TRBD1 (6 bases). The CDR3 spans 14 residues. The germline V gene has CDR1 MNHEY and CDR2 SMNVEV (reference sequence). V shed 1 base and J shed 6 bases, with 12 bases lying between them. CDR3 sequence: CASSLFRTDDGYTF. CDR3 nucleotides: TGTGCCAGCAGTTTATTCAGGACAGACGATGGCTACACCTTC.

V is TRBV2 and J is TRBJ2-1, with 9 bases fitting TRBD2. This CDR3 is 14 amino acids long. With V trimmed by 5 bases and J by 7 bases, 6 bases remained unmatched. Germline lookup yields CDR1 SNHLY and CDR2 FYNNEI. CDR3 DNA: TGTGCCAGCAGTCCGAGACTAGCGGTTAATGAGCAGTTCTTC. Its protein is CASSPRLAVNEQFF.

This chain uses TRBV19 with TRBJ1-5; 10 bases fit TRBD1. The V and J ends lost 6 bases and 5 bases, in that order; junction bases with no gene match: 16. This CDR3 comprises 18 residues. Germline CDR1 LNHDA, CDR2 SQIVND (reference sequence). The CDR3 DNA reads TGTGCCAGTAGCCTCATTCGGGACAGGGGTGGTATGGATCAGCCCCAGCATTTT. It is translated as CASSLIRDRGGMDQPQHF.

This sequence joins TRBV10-3 and TRBJ2-5, with 10 nucleotides matching TRBD1. The CDR3 is 15 residues long. V gave up 8 bases and J gave up 5 bases; unmatched junction bases: 11. Per the germline V gene, CDR1 is ENHRY and CDR2 is SYGVKD. The CDR3 region has the DNA TGTGCCATCGGGGACAGGGGCCCTGGGAGGGAGACCCAGTACTTC. This gives the protein CAIGDRGPGRETQYF.

The chain couples TRBV7-2 to TRBJ2-3; maybe TRBD2 (6 bases). V gave up 4 bases and J gave up 2 bases, with 22 bases separating them. The germline CDR1 and CDR2 sequences are SGHTA and FQGNSA. The CDR3 consists of 18 residues. The CDR3 is CASSSQFGGTINTDTQYF. CDR3 coding DNA: TGTGCCAGCAGCTCTCAATTCGGGGGAACAATAAACACAGATACGCAGTATTTT.